This T cell receptor (beta chain) was identified in a study of a mutant IDH1 vaccine in newly diagnosed glioma. Study overall: Every participant had undergone radiotherapy, temozolomide, or both before, and most underwent both.

The germline V gene encodes CDR1 LNHNV and CDR2 YYDKDF (reference sequence). With 7 bases removed from V and 0 bases from J, the gap between germline ends came to 13 bases. CDR3 length: 15 residues. Turning to this clone: The target antigen is unknown.

Time point reported: baseline, week 1 (first vaccination visit). Treatment meaning: pre-vaccination baseline after standard-of-care therapy. Profiling relied on immunoSEQ multiplex PCR, and the TCRdb table lists in-frame clones only, not all of them. The profile shows around 60,000 clones, about nine tenths of them singletons. Study-wide results and limits: Seemingly, pseudoprogression had no relation to changes in the top peripheral T cell clonotypes.

This sequence was found in a man aged 50 to 60 with glioma. The V gene is TRBV15, the J gene TRBJ1-3; D not resolved. The specimen comprised PBMCs, sampled from a glioma patient treated with radiotherapy, temozolomide or both. DNA for the CDR3: TGTGCCACCATCGAGCGATACAACTCTGGAAACACCATATATTTT. Protein: CATIERYNSGNTIYF.